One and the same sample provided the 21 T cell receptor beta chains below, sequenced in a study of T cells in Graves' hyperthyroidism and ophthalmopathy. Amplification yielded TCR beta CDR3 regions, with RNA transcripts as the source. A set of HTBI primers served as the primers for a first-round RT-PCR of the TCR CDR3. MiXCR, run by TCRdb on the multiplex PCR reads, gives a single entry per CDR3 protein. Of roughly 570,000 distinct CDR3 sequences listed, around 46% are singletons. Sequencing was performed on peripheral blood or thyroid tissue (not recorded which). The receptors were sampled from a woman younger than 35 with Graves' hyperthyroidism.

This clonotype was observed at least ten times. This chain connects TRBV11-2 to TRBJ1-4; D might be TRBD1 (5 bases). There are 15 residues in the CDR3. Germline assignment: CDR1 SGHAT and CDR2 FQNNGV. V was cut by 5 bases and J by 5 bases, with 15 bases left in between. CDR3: CASSPGAGPNEKLFF. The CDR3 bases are TGTGCCAGCAGCCCTGGGGCAGGGCCGAATGAAAAACTGTTTTTT.

CDR3 residues: CASSPKSLGALEQYF. The CDR3 DNA reads as TGTGCCAGCTCACCAAAATCCCTAGGGGCTTTAGAGCAGTACTTC. V is TRBV18 and J is TRBJ2-7; D possibly corresponds to TRBD1 (5 bases). Trimming removed 2 bases from V and 7 bases from J, with 18 bases in between. Germline V CDR1 and CDR2: KGHSH, LQKENI. The CDR3 covers 15 residues.

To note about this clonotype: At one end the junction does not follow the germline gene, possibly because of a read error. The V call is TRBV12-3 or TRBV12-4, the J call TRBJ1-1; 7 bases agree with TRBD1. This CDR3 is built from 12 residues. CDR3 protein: CASTKGQSETFF. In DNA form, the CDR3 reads TGTGCCAGCACCAAGGGACAGTCTGAAACTTTCTTT.

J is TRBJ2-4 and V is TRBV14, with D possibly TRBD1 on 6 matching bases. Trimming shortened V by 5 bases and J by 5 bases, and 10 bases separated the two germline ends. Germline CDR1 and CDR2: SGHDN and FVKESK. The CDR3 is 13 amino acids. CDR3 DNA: TGTGCCAGCAGCAGCTGGACAGAAAACATTCAGTACTTC. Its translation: CASSSWTENIQYF.

CDR3 residues: CASRRETGGGLDAQPQHF. The CDR3 nucleotides read TGTGCCAGCAGGCGCGAGACAGGGGGAGGCCTAGATGCTCAGCCCCAGCATTTT. The rearrangement links TRBV7-8 to TRBJ1-5; 9 positions agree with TRBD1. Germline assignment: CDR1 SGHVS and CDR2 FQNEAQ. The CDR3 totals 18 residues. The V segment lost 6 bases and the J segment 6 bases; nucleotides outside the gene matches: 18.

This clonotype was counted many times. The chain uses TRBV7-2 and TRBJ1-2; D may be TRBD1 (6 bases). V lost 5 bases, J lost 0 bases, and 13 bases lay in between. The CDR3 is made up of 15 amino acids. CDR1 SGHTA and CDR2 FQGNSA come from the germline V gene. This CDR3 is CASSPRTASNYGYTF. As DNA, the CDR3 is TGTGCCAGCAGCCCTCGGACAGCCTCTAACTATGGCTACACCTTC.

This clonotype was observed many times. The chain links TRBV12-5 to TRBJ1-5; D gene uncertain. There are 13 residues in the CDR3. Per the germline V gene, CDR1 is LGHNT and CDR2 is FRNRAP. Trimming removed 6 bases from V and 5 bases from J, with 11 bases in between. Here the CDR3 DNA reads TGTGCTAGTGGACCTACCAATGATCAGCCCCAGCATTTT. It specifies CASGPTNDQPQHF. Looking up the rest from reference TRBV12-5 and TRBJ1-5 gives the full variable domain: DARVTQTPRHKVTEMGQEVTMRCQPILGHNTVFWYRQTMMQGLELLAYFRNRAPLDDSGMPKDRFSAEMPDATLATLKIQPSEPRDSAVYFCASGPTNDQPQHFGDGTRLSIL.

Written as DNA, the CDR3 is TGTGCCATCAGTCGGACTAGCGGAAAATACGAGCAGTACTTC. It is translated as CAISRTSGKYEQYF. V is TRBV10-3 and J is TRBJ2-7; 10 positions agree with TRBD2. The CDR3 runs to 14 residues. The germline gives CDR1 ENHRY, CDR2 SYGVKD. V was pared by 5 bases and J by 4 bases, with 5 bases of the junction left unmatched.

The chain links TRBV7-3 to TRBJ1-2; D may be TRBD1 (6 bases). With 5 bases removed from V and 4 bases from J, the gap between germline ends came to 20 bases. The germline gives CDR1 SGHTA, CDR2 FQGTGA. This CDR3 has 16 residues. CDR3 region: CASSPDTGGGVYGYTF. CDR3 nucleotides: TGTGCCAGCAGCCCTGACACCGGGGGGGGCGTCTATGGCTACACCTTC.

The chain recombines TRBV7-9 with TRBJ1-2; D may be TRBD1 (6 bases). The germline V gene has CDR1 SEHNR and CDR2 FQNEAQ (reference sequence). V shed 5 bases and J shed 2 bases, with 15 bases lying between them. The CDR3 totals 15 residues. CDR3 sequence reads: CASSLSGTLNYGYTF. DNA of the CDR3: TGTGCCAGCAGCCTTTCCGGGACACTAAACTATGGCTACACCTTC.

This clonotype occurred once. The CDR3: CSVRGSGRGDTQYF. In nucleotides, the CDR3 is TGCAGCGTTAGAGGTAGCGGGAGAGGTGATACGCAGTATTTT. V usage is TRBV29-1 and J usage is TRBJ2-3; 9 bases map to TRBD2. Losses at the gene ends were 5 bases for V and 6 bases for J; bases not matched to a gene: 9. Germline CDR1 is SQVTM and CDR2 is ANQGSEA. This CDR3 has 14 residues.

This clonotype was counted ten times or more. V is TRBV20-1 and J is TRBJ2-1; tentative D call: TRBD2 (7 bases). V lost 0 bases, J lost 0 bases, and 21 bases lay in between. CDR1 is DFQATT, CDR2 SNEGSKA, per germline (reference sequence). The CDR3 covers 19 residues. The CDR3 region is CSARDRGWLAVSSYNEQFF. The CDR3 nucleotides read TGCAGTGCTAGAGACAGGGGTTGGCTAGCGGTTAGCTCCTACAATGAGCAGTTCTTC.

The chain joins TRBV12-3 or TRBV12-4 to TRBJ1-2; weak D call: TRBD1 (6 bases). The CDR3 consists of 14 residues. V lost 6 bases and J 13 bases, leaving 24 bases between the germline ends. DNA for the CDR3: TGTGCCAGCAGCTCACTAGCGGGACACGCTAGAGGCACCTTC. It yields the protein CASSSLAGHARGTF.

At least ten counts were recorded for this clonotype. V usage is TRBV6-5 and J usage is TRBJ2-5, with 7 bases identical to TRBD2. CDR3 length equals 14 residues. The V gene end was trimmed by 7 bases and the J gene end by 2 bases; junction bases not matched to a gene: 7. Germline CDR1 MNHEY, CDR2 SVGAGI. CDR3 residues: CASKIRGGQETQYF. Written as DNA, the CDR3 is TGTGCCAGCAAGATTCGCGGGGGACAAGAGACCCAGTACTTC.

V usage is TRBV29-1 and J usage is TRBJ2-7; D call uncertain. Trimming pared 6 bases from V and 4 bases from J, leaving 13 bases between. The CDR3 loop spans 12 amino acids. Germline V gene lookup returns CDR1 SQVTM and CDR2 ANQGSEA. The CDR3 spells CSVTLKAYEQYF. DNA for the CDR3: TGCAGCGTGACCTTGAAGGCGTACGAGCAGTACTTC.

The CDR3 region has the DNA TGCAGCGGGGCCTACAATGAAGCTTTCTTT. Protein product: CSGAYNEAFF. The chain combines TRBV29-1 with TRBJ1-1; D is unclear. Looked up from germline, CDR1 is SQVTM and CDR2 is ANQGSEA. This CDR3 has 10 amino acids. V was cut by 7 bases and J by 7 bases, with 10 bases left in between.

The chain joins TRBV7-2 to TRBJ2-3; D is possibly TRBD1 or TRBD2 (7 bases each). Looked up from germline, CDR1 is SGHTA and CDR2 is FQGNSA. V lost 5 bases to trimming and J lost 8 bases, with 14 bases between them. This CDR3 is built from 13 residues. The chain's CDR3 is CASSQDREGTQYF. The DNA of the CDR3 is TGTGCCAGCAGCCAAGACAGGGAGGGTACGCAGTATTTT.

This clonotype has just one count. The CDR3 loop reads CASSIGQGRANNEQFF. CDR3 in DNA: TGTGCCAGCAGCATCGGACAGGGACGGGCCAACAATGAGCAGTTCTTC. The V call is TRBV5-4, the J call TRBJ2-1; 8 bases agree with TRBD1. The length of the CDR3 is 16 residues. Germline CDR1 SGHNT, CDR2 YYREEE (reference sequence). With V trimmed by 4 bases and J by 5 bases, 11 bases remained unmatched.

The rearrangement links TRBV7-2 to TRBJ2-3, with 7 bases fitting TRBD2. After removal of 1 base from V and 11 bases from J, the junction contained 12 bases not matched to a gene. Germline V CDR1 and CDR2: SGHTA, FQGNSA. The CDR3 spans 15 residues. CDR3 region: CASSLGPEAGRKQYF. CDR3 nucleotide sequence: TGTGCCAGCAGCTTAGGTCCGGAAGCGGGACGAAAGCAGTATTTT.

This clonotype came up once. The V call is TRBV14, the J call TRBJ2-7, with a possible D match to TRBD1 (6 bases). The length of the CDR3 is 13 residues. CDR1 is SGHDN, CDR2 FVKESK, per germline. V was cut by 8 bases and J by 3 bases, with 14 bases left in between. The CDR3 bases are TGTGCCAGCTCCCGGACAGTCCTCTACGAGCAGTACTTC. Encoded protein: CASSRTVLYEQYF.

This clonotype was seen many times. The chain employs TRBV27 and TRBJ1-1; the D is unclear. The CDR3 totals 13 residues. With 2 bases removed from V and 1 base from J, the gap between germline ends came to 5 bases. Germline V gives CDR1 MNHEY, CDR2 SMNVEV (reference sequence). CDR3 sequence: CASSLRANTEAFF. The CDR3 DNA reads TGTGCCAGCAGTTTACGGGCGAACACTGAAGCTTTCTTT.